The 8 T cell receptor beta chains below come from one sample, sequenced in a study of shared clonotypes between healthy human individuals. Sequencing used immunoSEQ multiplex PCR; TCRdb keeps in-frame clones, though not all of them. Of 2 million to 2.5 million clones listed, about 90% were seen once; the top ten hold approximately 0.41%. Sample: naive CD4+ T cells from PBMCs. Subset described: CD45RA+ positively selected. The receptor set was obtained from a man in his late teens or twenties in good health. Some clones in this sample may be carry-over from other donors' samples.

This chain joins TRBV27 and TRBJ1-2; maybe TRBD1 (5 bases). V lost 2 bases and J lost 6, with 10 bases in between. This CDR3 has 13 amino acids. CDR1 and CDR2 (germline): MNHEY, SMNVEV (reference sequence). The CDR3 nucleotides read TGTGCCAGCAGTTTAATTAGGGGCGATGGCTACACCTTC. Translated, it gives CASSLIRGDGYTF.

This clone was observed a few times. For the CDR3, the DNA is TGCGCCAGCAGTCCGAGTACAGGGGCCTTGAACTATGGCTACACCTTC. This codes for CASSPSTGALNYGYTF. This chain links TRBV5-1 with TRBJ1-2; 7 bases map to TRBD1. Losses at the gene ends were 5 bases for V and 2 bases for J; bases not matched to a gene: 12. The CDR3 extends over 16 amino acids. CDR1 SGHRS and CDR2 YFSETQ come from the germline V gene.

This chain joins TRBV9 and TRBJ2-3; 7 bases match TRBD2. Per the germline V gene, CDR1 is SGDLS and CDR2 is YYNGEE. The CDR3 totals 15 residues. V lost 0 bases to trimming and J lost 5 bases; unmatched junction nucleotides: 6. Written as DNA, the CDR3 is TGTGCCAGCAGCGTAGCTCCAGTAGCGGGAGATACGCAGTATTTT. Translation gives CASSVAPVAGDTQYF.

The rearrangement links TRBV25-1 to TRBJ2-1; the D gene is possibly TRBD2 (5 bases). There are 11 residues in the CDR3. Trimming took 6 bases from V and 10 from J, leaving 10 bases between them. Germline V CDR1 and CDR2: MGHDK, SYGVNS. The CDR3 nucleotides are TGTGCCAGCAGCTTCCGACTAGAGCAGTTCTTC. Protein sequence: CASSFRLEQFF.

The chain uses TRBV5-1 and TRBJ2-3; 8 nucleotides align to TRBD2. CDR3 length equals 15 residues. Trimming removed 3 bases from V and 0 bases from J; junction bases left unmatched: 3. Germline V gene lookup returns CDR1 SGHRS and CDR2 YFSETQ. CDR3: CASSSLAVSTDTQYF. The CDR3 nucleotides are TGCGCCAGCAGCTCACTAGCGGTTAGCACAGATACGCAGTATTTT.

The chain has TRBV18 and TRBJ2-3; D may match TRBD1 or TRBD2 (5 bases each). V lost 6 bases and J lost 1, with 14 bases in between. This CDR3 has 15 residues. The germline V gene has CDR1 KGHSH and CDR2 LQKENI. The CDR3 here is CASSYRKGRTDTQYF. CDR3 bases: TGTGCCAGCTCGTACAGAAAGGGACGCACAGATACGCAGTATTTT.

This chain uses TRBV7-9 with TRBJ2-1, with D perhaps matching TRBD2 (5 bases). The CDR3 sequence is 16 residues long. Trimming shortened V by 7 bases and J by 0 bases, and 16 bases separated the two germline ends. Germline values: CDR1 SEHNR, CDR2 FQNEAQ (reference sequence). The CDR3 sequence: CASTQASGSSYNEQFF. The CDR3 DNA sequence: TGTGCCAGCACCCAGGCGAGCGGATCCTCCTACAATGAGCAGTTCTTC.

The chain recombines TRBV7-2 with TRBJ1-5, with D unclear. The CDR3 has 15 amino acids. The V and J ends lost 2 bases and 2 bases respectively, with 10 bases between them. Germline loops: CDR1 SGHTA, CDR2 FQGNSA. CDR3 nucleotides: TGTGCCAGCAGCTTATGGGGATGGGGCAATCAGCCCCAGCATTTT. This translates into CASSLWGWGNQPQHF.